The 25 T cell receptor beta chains presented below share a single source sample, sequenced in a study of Ad26.COV2.S vaccination and SARS-CoV-2 variants. Treatment noted: 19 received Ad26.COV2.S at low or high dose, single or two shots; about 5 received placebo; per-sample allocation not given. Collection of the samples took place on day 63 after the first injection of vaccine or placebo. Assay used: immunoSEQ multiplex PCR; TCRdb lists only in-frame clones, some missing. The table has hundreds of thousands of clones, roughly 91% seen once; the top ten hold about 4.6%. Source: peripheral blood, taken in a trial of Ad26.COV2.S vaccine versus placebo. These receptors were taken from a person between 18 and 60 years old who received the Ad26.COV2.S COVID-19 vaccine or a placebo.

The V call is TRBV7-2, the J call TRBJ1-3; the D is unclear. Trimming shortened V by 5 bases and J by 0 bases, and 14 bases separated the two germline ends. The CDR3 loop spans 16 amino acids. The germline gives CDR1 SGHTA, CDR2 FQGNSA. CDR3 nucleotides: TGTGCCAGCAGCCCCCCCGACACCTACTCTGGAAACACCATATATTTT. This gives the protein CASSPPDTYSGNTIYF.

The chain links TRBV7-2 to TRBJ1-1; D call uncertain. The CDR3 has 15 residues. V was shortened by 1 base and J by 0 bases, with 9 bases between the two germline ends. Germline CDR1 is SGHTA and CDR2 is FQGNSA. The CDR3 sequence: CASSLDRKMNTEAFF. CDR3 nucleotide sequence: TGTGCCAGCAGCTTAGACCGGAAGATGAACACTGAAGCTTTCTTT. The variable domain in full, with the rest retrieved from reference TRBV7-2 and TRBJ1-1, is GAGVSQSPSNKVTEKGKDVELRCDPISGHTALYWYRQSLGQGLEFLIYFQGNSAPDKSGLPSDRFSAERTGGSVSTLTIQRTQQEDSAVYLCASSLDRKMNTEAFFGQGTRLTVV.

The genes are TRBV27 and TRBJ2-4; D is unresolved. Germline V gene data show CDR1 as MNHEY and CDR2 as SMNVEV (reference sequence). The CDR3 spans 15 residues. Trimming pared 4 bases from V and 0 bases from J, leaving 10 bases between. CDR3 residues: CASSSVDLAKNIQYF. The CDR3 region has the DNA TGTGCCAGCAGTTCAGTCGACCTAGCCAAAAACATTCAGTACTTC.

The rearrangement joins TRBV7-2 to TRBJ1-2; unclear D gene. V gave up 3 bases and J gave up 5 bases, with 13 bases separating them. The CDR3 totals 14 residues. Germline lookup yields CDR1 SGHTA and CDR2 FQGNSA. For the CDR3, the DNA is TGTGCCAGCAGCTTCGGTGTCGGGAAGTATGGCTACACCTTC. Residues: CASSFGVGKYGYTF.

The chain uses TRBV4-2 and TRBJ2-2; 10 positions match TRBD2. The V segment lost 1 base and the J segment 3 bases; nucleotides outside the gene matches: 5. The germline V gene has CDR1 LGHNA and CDR2 YNFKEQ. This CDR3 has 17 amino acids. The CDR3 coding sequence is TGTGCCAGCAGCCAAGGAGGGGGACTAGCGTACACCGGGGAGCTGTTTTTT. Its translation is CASSQGGGLAYTGELFF.

The chain combines TRBV3-1 (or the pseudogene TRBV3-2) with TRBJ2-1, with D possibly being TRBD1 (5 bases). This CDR3 comprises 15 residues. V dropped 0 bases and J dropped 4 bases, with 10 bases sitting between them. Germline V gene sequence: CDR1 LGHDT, CDR2 YNNKEL (reference sequence). The chain's CDR3 is CASSQEGTGYNEQFF. As DNA, the CDR3 is TGTGCCAGCAGCCAAGAGGGTACAGGTTACAATGAGCAGTTCTTC.

The chain combines TRBV11-2 with TRBJ1-3, with D perhaps matching TRBD1 (5 bases). The germline CDR1 and CDR2 sequences are SGHAT and FQNNGV. The CDR3 contains 14 residues. Between the trimmed V and J ends, which lost 1 base and 2 bases, there was a span of 6 bases. DNA for the CDR3: TGTGCCAGCAGCTTAGGAGGGGCTGGAAACACCATATATTTT. This sequence encodes CASSLGGAGNTIYF.

The CDR3 protein is CASMRLGGSGNTIYF. The CDR3 region has the DNA TGTGCCAGCATGCGCCTCGGGGGCTCGGGAAACACCATATATTTT. The J gene is TRBJ1-3, the V gene TRBV6-5; tentatively, D is TRBD1 (6 bases). The CDR3 sequence is 15 residues long. In germline, CDR1 is MNHEY, CDR2 SVGAGI. With 7 bases removed from V and 4 bases from J, the gap between germline ends came to 17 bases.

The V gene is TRBV5-8, the J gene TRBJ2-7; 7 bases align to TRBD1. V was pared by 2 bases and J by 2 bases, with 7 bases of the junction left unmatched. This CDR3 is 15 amino acids long. CDR1 is SGHTS, CDR2 YDEGEE, per germline. CDR3 in amino acids: CASSLWTGPTYEQYF. The CDR3 bases are TGTGCCAGCAGCTTATGGACAGGCCCGACCTACGAGCAGTACTTC.

The chain joins TRBV14 to TRBJ2-6; the D is unclear. The CDR3 loop spans 14 amino acids. Germline values: CDR1 SGHDN, CDR2 FVKESK. V shed 3 bases and J shed 2 bases, with 5 bases lying between them. CDR3 loop: CASSQGTGANVLTF. The CDR3 DNA is TGTGCCAGCAGCCAGGGTACTGGGGCCAACGTCCTGACTTTC.

The chain uses TRBV27 and TRBJ1-3; the D is unclear. The ends were cut back, 5 bases at V and 0 bases at J, with 11 bases in the middle. This CDR3 has 15 residues. Looked up from germline, CDR1 is MNHEY and CDR2 is SMNVEV (reference sequence). DNA of the CDR3: TGTGCCAGCAGTATGCAGGCCAGCTCTGGAAACACCATATATTTT. Amino acid sequence: CASSMQASSGNTIYF.

The chain recombines TRBV28 with TRBJ2-7; possibly TRBD1 for D (6 bases). The CDR3 contains 20 residues. V was trimmed by 3 bases and J by 1 base, leaving 28 bases between them. Germline V lookup: CDR1 MDHEN, CDR2 SYDVKM. The CDR3 DNA follows: TGTGCCAGCAGTTTTGGCTATGCAAGTCCTAACGCCAGGGGATCCTACGAGCAGTACTTC. Amino acid sequence: CASSFGYASPNARGSYEQYF.

In its sample, this clone was seen once. The J gene is TRBJ2-3, the V gene TRBV6-4, with 13 bases fitting TRBD2. The germline V gene has CDR1 MRHNA and CDR2 SNTAGT. The ends lost 1 base at V and 0 bases at J; junction bases unmatched: 10. This CDR3 contains 20 residues. In DNA, the CDR3 is TGTGCCAGCAGTGACTGGGGACTAGCGGGGCCCATTTCTAGCACAGATACGCAGTATTTT. Protein: CASSDWGLAGPISSTDTQYF.

The V call is TRBV7-9, the J call TRBJ2-3; 7 bases are a match to TRBD1. CDR1 is SEHNR and CDR2 is FQNEAQ in the germline V gene (reference sequence). This CDR3 comprises 15 residues. J lost 4 bases, V lost 5 bases, and 9 bases had no gene match. CDR3 amino acids: CASSKQGSAADTQYF. CDR3 DNA sequence: TGTGCCAGCAGCAAACAGGGGTCGGCGGCAGATACGCAGTATTTT.

The CDR3 DNA sequence: TGTGCCAGCAGTTTATCCTCAACTAATGAAAAACTGTTTTTT. It codes for CASSLSSTNEKLFF. This chain links TRBV27 with TRBJ1-4; D remains ambiguous. The CDR3 extends over 14 amino acids. The V end was cut by 0 bases, the J end by 0 bases, with 2 bases between. The germline V gene has CDR1 MNHEY and CDR2 SMNVEV (reference sequence).

The V call is TRBV2, the J call TRBJ1-5; no clear D gene. The CDR3 consists of 13 residues. V was clipped by 4 bases and J by 3 bases, with 7 bases between them. From germline, CDR1 is SNHLY and CDR2 FYNNEI. Written as DNA, the CDR3 is TGTGCCAGCAGTGGGGCCCCCAATCAGCCCCAGCATTTT. Amino acids: CASSGAPNQPQHF. The variable domain in full, completed from reference TRBV2 and TRBJ1-5, reads EPEVTQTPSHQVTQMGQEVILRCVPISNHLYFYWYRQILGQKVEFLVSFYNNEISEKSEIFDDQFSVERPDGSNFTLKIRSTKLEDSAMYFCASSGAPNQPQHFGDGTRLSIL.

The CDR3 sequence: CATSDVGGGLDEQFF. CDR3 DNA: TGTGCCACCAGTGATGTGGGAGGGGGCCTCGATGAGCAGTTCTTC. The V and J genes are TRBV24-1 and TRBJ2-1; D may match TRBD1 or TRBD2 (7 bases each). Trimming removed 3 bases from V and 8 bases from J, with 16 bases in between. Germline loops: CDR1 KGHDR, CDR2 SFDVKD. The CDR3 extends over 15 amino acids.

This clone was seen only a few times. The chain uses TRBV19 and TRBJ1-1; D is unresolved. The CDR3 has 13 residues. Germline lookup yields CDR1 LNHDA and CDR2 SQIVND (reference sequence). V was clipped by 5 bases and J by 6 bases, with 13 bases between them. The CDR3 sequence: CASSPDLESEAFF. The CDR3 DNA follows: TGTGCCAGTAGTCCGGATCTGGAGTCTGAAGCTTTCTTT.

The chain recombines TRBV19 with TRBJ1-3, with D tentatively TRBD1 (5 bases). The germline CDR1 and CDR2 sequences are LNHDA and SQIVND (reference sequence). V was cut by 9 bases and J by 0 bases, with 18 bases left in between. This CDR3 has 16 amino acids. For the CDR3, the DNA is TGTGCCAGCTTTGCCCGGGACCTACACTCTGGAAACACCATATATTTT. Translating gives CASFARDLHSGNTIYF.

The chain recombines TRBV11-2 with TRBJ2-4; TRBD1 is a possible D gene (6 bases). The CDR3 runs to 16 residues. Germline V gives CDR1 SGHAT, CDR2 FQNNGV. Trimming removed 5 bases from V and 0 bases from J, with 14 bases in between. CDR3 region: CASSPTQGLAKNIQYF. In nucleotides, the CDR3 is TGTGCCAGCAGCCCTACTCAGGGGTTAGCCAAAAACATTCAGTACTTC.

This chain links TRBV7-9 with TRBJ2-1, with D possibly being TRBD2 (5 bases). V lost 0 bases to trimming and J lost 6 bases, with 9 bases between them. Germline lookup yields CDR1 SEHNR and CDR2 FQNEAQ (reference sequence). This CDR3 has 14 amino acids. The CDR3 DNA follows: TGTGCCAGCAGCTTAGCGAAGGGAGCCAATGAGCAGTTCTTC. Translated: CASSLAKGANEQFF.

CDR3 amino acids: CASKASEIWETQYF. CDR3 nucleotide sequence: TGTGCCAGCAAGGCTAGCGAGATCTGGGAGACCCAGTACTTC. V gene TRBV28 combines with J gene TRBJ2-5, with D possibly TRBD2 on 6 matching bases. The V end lost 7 bases, the J end lost 5 bases, and 17 bases lay between the germline ends. From germline, CDR1 is MDHEN and CDR2 SYDVKM. The CDR3 is 14 amino acids.

The chain links TRBV29-1 to TRBJ1-3; 7 bases are shared with TRBD1. The CDR3 runs 16 residues. Per the germline V gene, CDR1 is SQVTM and CDR2 is ANQGSEA. V was clipped by 2 bases and J by 0 bases; unmatched bases: 7. The CDR3 loop is CSVEIPGGGSGNTIYF. Here the CDR3 DNA reads TGCAGCGTTGAAATCCCAGGGGGGGGCTCTGGAAACACCATATATTTT.

Turning to this clone: Additional DNA sequences in this sample encode the identical CDR3. The V gene is TRBV19, the J gene TRBJ1-5, with D unclear. The CDR3 has 14 amino acids. Germline V gene sequence: CDR1 LNHDA, CDR2 SQIVND (reference sequence). V was trimmed by 2 bases and J by 2 bases, leaving 7 bases between them. This chain's CDR3 is CASSIRQGNQPQHF. The CDR3 DNA reads as TGTGCCAGTAGTATACGGCAGGGCAATCAGCCCCAGCATTTT.

The chain has TRBV24-1 and TRBJ2-5, with 9 bases aligning to TRBD1. V was clipped by 3 bases and J by 4 bases; unmatched bases: 11. The CDR3 is made up of 17 amino acids. In germline, CDR1 is KGHDR, CDR2 SFDVKD. In DNA form, the CDR3 reads TGTGCCACCAGTGATCCTCCGGGACAGGGAATGGGAGAGACCCAGTACTTC. It yields the protein CATSDPPGQGMGETQYF.